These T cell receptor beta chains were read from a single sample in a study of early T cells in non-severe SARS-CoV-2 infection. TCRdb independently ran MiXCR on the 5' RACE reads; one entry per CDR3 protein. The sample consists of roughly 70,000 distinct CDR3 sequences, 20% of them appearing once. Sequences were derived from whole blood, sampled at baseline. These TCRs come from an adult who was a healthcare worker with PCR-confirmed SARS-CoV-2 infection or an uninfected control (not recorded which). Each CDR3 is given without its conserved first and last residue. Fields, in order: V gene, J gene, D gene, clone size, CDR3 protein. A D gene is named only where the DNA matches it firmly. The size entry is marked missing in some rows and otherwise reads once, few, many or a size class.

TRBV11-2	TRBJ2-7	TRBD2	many	ASSLSGGSYEQY
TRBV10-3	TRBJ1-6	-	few	AISEGVGNSPLH
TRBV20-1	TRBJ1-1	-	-	SAPYYEGLGEAF
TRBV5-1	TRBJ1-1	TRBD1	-	ASSLRGRRTEAF
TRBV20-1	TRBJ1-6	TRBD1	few	SAPTGSDSPLH
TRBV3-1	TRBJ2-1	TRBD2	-	ASSPSRLAGEQF
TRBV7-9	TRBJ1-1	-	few	ASARINTEAF
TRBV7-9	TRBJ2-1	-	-	ASSFLQHNEQF
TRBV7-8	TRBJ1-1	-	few	ASSLARMGGNTEAF
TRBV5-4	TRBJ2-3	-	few	ASSQGLPDVDTQY
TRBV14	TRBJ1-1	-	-	ASSQARSTEAF
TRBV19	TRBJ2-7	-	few	ASSIGPSYEQY
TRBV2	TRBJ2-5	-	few	ASKGEGETQY
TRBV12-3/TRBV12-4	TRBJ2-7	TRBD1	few	ASSRTGYNEQY
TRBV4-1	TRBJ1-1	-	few	ASSQEGPPGVDVEAF